This T cell receptor (beta chain) was sequenced for a study of shared clonotypes between healthy human individuals (dated by TCRdb to the early 2020s). About the full investigation: Two women and a few men aged 18 to 49 years were included in the cohort. For each donor, CD4 naive and CD4 memory were each run on three plates, CD8 naive on two plates, and CD8 memory on one plate. Blood TCR repertoires of a handful of healthy adults were deeply sequenced to estimate repertoire size and the extent of clonotype sharing between individuals. To increase sequencing depth and limit assay-specific biases, TCR repertoire library preparation and sequencing were carried out by different laboratories using diverse techniques. Per donor, leukapheresis produced somewhere between about 0.94 and 8.9 billion PBMCs. Paper-wide results and their limitations: Compared with non-shared clonotypes, clonotypes shared by all four sorted-subset donors had higher generation probabilities. Across four donors, about 4.5% of naive CD4, around 3.3% of naive CD8, approximately 2.5% of memory CD4, and roughly 0.4% of memory CD8 clonotypes were shared. Even with the large sequencing depth, rarefaction of the sorted-subset datasets indicated that sequencing was incomplete. Pairwise subsampling indicated that sequencing depth was expected to affect the degree of clonotype sharing among donors. Sampling was restricted to blood, and TCR repertoires in tissues likely differ from the TCR repertoires found in blood. Estimated clonotype richness was generally larger for naive than for memory subsets. The genetic and exposure-history diversity represented was limited by the small number of donors.

The CDR3 contains 12 residues, cysteine and phenylalanine counted. The DNA shown is the 36-base CDR3, in frame from base 1. For CDR1 and CDR2, the germline V gene lists MNHEY and SVGAGI. The junction carries 2 bases between V and J, which are trimmed by 5 bases and 1 base respectively. The donors were healthy, HIV-negative adults who had no recently reported acute infections or vaccinations. All donors were Caucasian adults living in Nashville, Tennessee, USA. CD4+ T cells were enriched by magnetic negative selection, after which naive cells were positively selected on CD45RA and the negative fraction was taken as the memory subset. Blood was collected by leukapheresis, and PBMCs were isolated by Ficoll-Histopaque density gradient centrifugation and then cryopreserved in liquid nitrogen vapor phase. Analytical flow cytometry was used to check the purity and quantity of every magnetically sorted T cell population. Genomic DNA was isolated from each sorted fraction and quantified by UV absorbance on a Nanodrop 2000c.

Using the deep immunoSEQ assay, multiplex PCR amplified TCR CDR3 regions from genomic DNA. Extracted genomic DNA from each cell subset was spread evenly across all wells of several immunoSEQ 96-well plates, with each plate serving as a replicate. Each replicate PCR for sorted subsets received approximately 220 ng genomic DNA, equal to 28,000 or so T cell genomes. Purified libraries were measured with a Qubit 3.0 fluorometer, size-checked on a Bioanalyzer 2100, and measured again with the KAPA Library Quantification kit. Every immunoSEQ 96-well plate was sequenced on a dedicated single-read 150-cycle Illumina NextSeq 550 flow cell. The authors processed their data as follows. Because the immunoSEQ output included only junctional sequences and no quality scores, the filtering could not be the same as the filtering used for full-length reads. To assign V/J genes and CDR3, sequences were annotated against IMGT germline references using PyIR, a Python wrapper for IgBLAST v1.9. Any read was removed if the V/J assignment was weak (E-value above 1e-6), the CDR3 was missing, or the read contained stop codons, out-of-frame junctions, or ambiguous translated residues. V3J clonotypes were defined as sequences sharing an identical inferred V gene, J gene, and CDR3 amino acid sequence. Percentage overlap between repertoires was computed as shared unique clonotypes divided by the size of the smaller repertoire. RTK rarefaction, the Chao1 estimator, and Recon v2.1 estimates of unobserved clonotypes were used to assess repertoire richness. Generation probabilities for all TCRbeta clonotypes obtained by the gDNA method from several donors were computed using OLGA. Drawn from immuneACCESS, this table holds only the in-frame rearrangements with V and J called that TCRdb kept. Clones are partly lost; checked studies trace under half to an unresolved V gene and leave the rest unexplained. V, J and clone size derive from that table, while D and trimming were established from the DNA sequence. Across this sample there are millions of clones, with roughly 95% seen only once. The top ten clones comprise roughly 0.13% of the sample.

With regard to this clone: Its antigen is unknown. Per-base quality was not reported, and no clone a single base away is much larger than it.

This clonotype was sampled from a man between 18 and 35 years old in good health. Recombination linked TRBV6-5 to TRBJ2-2; too little of a D gene remains to name it. Sequencing was done on a sample of naive CD4+ T cells sorted from blood. The intended sense of this specimen's cell subset or site label: CD45RA+ positively selected. The CDR3 protein: CASSGNTGELFF. The DNA reads as follows: TGTGCCAGCAGTGGGAACACCGGGGAGCTGTTTTTT.